The T cell receptor (beta chain) under discussion was sequenced for a study of beta chain features in type 1 diabetes. Study-level background: Healthy donors and patients had similar age, gender and cell yields. The study's findings and limits: Type 1 diabetes patients had TCRB CDR3s that were shorter (moderately but significantly so) in all four CD4+ subsets.

TCRB transcripts that were expressed got sequenced, as all of the isolated RNA had been reverse transcribed. Libraries were prepared by immunoSEQ multiplex PCR; TCRdb keeps only in-frame clonotypes and omits some of them. The table lists hundreds of thousands of clones, roughly 12% of them singletons. A remark on this clone: Its matching antigen is unknown.

Germline assignment: CDR1 MGHRA and CDR2 YSYEKL. This CDR3 is built from 16 residues. Deletions cut 2 bases from V and 0 bases from J, with 13 bases between. The origin of this receptor is a man between 18 and 35 years old with type 1 diabetes. The sample taken for sequencing was naive CD4+ T cells from blood. The V and J genes are TRBV4-1 and TRBJ1-1; TRBD1 might be the D (5 bases). CDR3 coding DNA: TGCGCCAGCAGCCAACCTTGGTCGGGGGTGAACACTGAAGCTTTCTTT. This translates into CASSQPWSGVNTEAFF.